This passage covers 14 T cell receptor beta chains from one sample sequenced in a study of cytomegalovirus exposure and HLA in healthy donors (dated by TCRdb to the late 2010s). Receptor libraries were prepared by the immunoSEQ multiplex PCR assay. A mixture of 60 forward primers for TCR Vbeta segments and 13 reverse primers for TCR Jbeta segments was used in the multiplex PCR. TCRdb stores this immuneACCESS table with in-frame sequences only. Part of the clones is absent; in the studies checked, under half of the shortfall reflects unresolved V genes, and no reason is known for the rest. The sample records approximately 100,000 clones, approximately 85% of which are singletons. Together, the top ten hold under 5% of the sample. The material sequenced was PBMCs. These receptors were obtained from a man under 40 in good health and CMV-seronegative.

J is TRBJ2-7 and V is TRBV30; maybe TRBD2 (6 bases). The CDR3 covers 15 residues. The germline V gene encodes CDR1 GTSNPN and CDR2 SVGIG (reference sequence). V was clipped by 2 bases and J by 2 bases, with 16 bases between them. The CDR3 spells CAWSKTAGGTYEQYF. For the CDR3, the DNA is TGTGCCTGGAGTAAAACGGCTGGAGGGACCTACGAGCAGTACTTC.

This clone occurred a few times. This chain connects TRBV27 to TRBJ1-5, with 7 positions matching TRBD1. V lost 6 bases, J lost 0 bases, and 8 bases stayed unmatched. Germline V gives CDR1 MNHEY, CDR2 SMNVEV (reference sequence). This CDR3 comprises 16 residues. The CDR3 here is CASSPTGYYSNQPQHF. The CDR3, as DNA: TGTGCCAGCAGCCCGACAGGGTATTATAGCAATCAGCCCCAGCATTTT.

The chain couples TRBV28 to TRBJ2-5; no firm D call. Trimming shortened V by 3 bases and J by 7 bases, and 9 bases separated the two germline ends. Germline CDR1 reads MDHEN; CDR2 reads SYDVKM. The CDR3 sequence is 12 residues long. The CDR3 spells CASSFRPGTQYF. The CDR3 coding sequence is TGTGCCAGCAGTTTCCGCCCCGGGACCCAGTACTTC.

The rearrangement links TRBV5-4 to TRBJ2-1; 10 bases are shared with TRBD2. Germline-derived CDR1 and CDR2 are SGHNT and YYREEE (reference sequence). CDR3 length equals 15 residues. The junction had 6 bases not matched to a gene; V was cut back by 0 bases and J by 9 bases. CDR3 loop: CASSLEISGRREQFF. The CDR3 DNA follows: TGTGCCAGCAGCTTGGAGATTAGCGGGAGGCGTGAGCAGTTCTTC.

The chain combines TRBV18 with TRBJ1-1; 9 nucleotides agree with TRBD1. The CDR3 length is 16 residues. Trimming removed 3 bases from V and 5 bases from J; junction bases left unmatched: 10. From germline, CDR1 is KGHSH and CDR2 LQKENI. CDR3 sequence: CASSPFGGQGGTEAFF. The CDR3 DNA sequence: TGTGCCAGCTCACCCTTTGGGGGACAGGGAGGTACTGAAGCTTTCTTT.

J is TRBJ1-1 and V is TRBV5-6; D uncertain. This CDR3 comprises 12 residues. Germline loops: CDR1 SGHDT, CDR2 YYEEEE. V dropped 8 bases and J dropped 1 base, with 9 bases sitting between them. The CDR3 is CASRTSNTEAFF. The CDR3 nucleotides are TGTGCCAGTAGGACTTCGAACACTGAAGCTTTCTTT. The complete variable domain, with remaining parts taken from reference TRBV5-6 and TRBJ1-1, reads DAGVTQSPTHLIKTRGQQVTLRCSPKSGHDTVSWYQQALGQGPQFIFQYYEEEERQRGNFPDRFSGHQFPNYSSELNVNALLLGDSALYLCASRTSNTEAFFGQGTRLTVV.

This clone was picked up one time. The rearrangement links TRBV15 to TRBJ1-5, with D unresolved. The CDR3 loop spans 15 amino acids. The ends were cut back, 8 bases at V and 1 base at J, with 15 bases in the middle. Germline V gene lookup returns CDR1 LNHNV and CDR2 YYDKDF (reference sequence). CDR3 loop: CATASSGRSNQPQHF. CDR3 DNA: TGTGCCACCGCCTCGTCAGGAAGGAGCAATCAGCCCCAGCATTTT.

DNA of the CDR3: TGTGCCAGCAGCGTAGATTCCAGGGGGCGAGGGGCCAACGTCCTGACTTTC. Translated, it gives CASSVDSRGRGANVLTF. V gene TRBV9 combines with J gene TRBJ2-6; 8 nucleotides match TRBD1. Germline CDR1 and CDR2: SGDLS and YYNGEE. V was clipped by 0 bases and J by 4 bases; unmatched bases: 6. The CDR3 extends over 17 amino acids.

The CDR3 DNA is TGTGCCAGCATGCAGGACAACCAAGAGACCCAGTACTTC. Protein sequence: CASMQDNQETQYF. The V call is TRBV27, the J call TRBJ2-5, with a possible D match to TRBD1 (5 bases). The V gene's germline CDR1 is MNHEY and CDR2 SMNVEV (reference sequence). V lost 7 bases and J lost 0, with 9 bases in between. The CDR3 has 13 amino acids.

The chain is built from TRBV5-1 and TRBJ1-2; D is perhaps TRBD1 (6 bases). The CDR3 loop spans 17 amino acids. V lost 0 bases to trimming and J lost 8 bases, with 23 bases between them. Germline CDR1 reads SGHRS; CDR2 reads YFSETQ. The chain's CDR3 is CASSLEGVYRTTGGYTF. The CDR3 DNA reads TGCGCCAGCAGCTTGGAGGGGGTATACAGGACGACCGGGGGCTACACCTTC.

J is TRBJ1-6 and V is TRBV2; TRBD1 is a possible D gene (5 bases). CDR3 size: 15 residues. Germline CDR1 SNHLY, CDR2 FYNNEI. Trimming removed 10 bases from V and 0 bases from J, with 13 bases in between. The CDR3 sequence is CATGGGFSYNSPLHF. CDR3 coding DNA: TGTGCCACCGGTGGGGGGTTCTCCTATAATTCACCCCTCCACTTT.

J is TRBJ1-1 and V is TRBV13, with 7 bases identical to TRBD1. The junction had 1 base not matched to a gene; V was cut back by 5 bases and J by 4 bases. Germline lookup yields CDR1 PRHDT and CDR2 FYEKMQ (reference sequence). CDR3 length equals 12 residues. The CDR3 DNA reads TGTGCCAGCAGCCAGGGGGGCACTGAAGCTTTCTTT. This translates into CASSQGGTEAFF.

V usage is TRBV30 and J usage is TRBJ2-7, with D possibly matching TRBD2 (5 bases). Trimming cost V 1 base and J 3 bases, with 10 bases left between them. This CDR3 is built from 13 residues. Germline lookup yields CDR1 GTSNPN and CDR2 SVGIG (reference sequence). This CDR3 reads CAWSASLGYEQYF. CDR3 in DNA: TGTGCCTGGAGTGCTTCACTAGGCTACGAGCAGTACTTC.

V is TRBV28 and J is TRBJ1-2; TRBD1 is a possible D gene (5 bases). V gave up 1 base and J gave up 9 bases, with 18 bases separating them. The CDR3 contains 15 residues. Germline V gene sequence: CDR1 MDHEN, CDR2 SYDVKM. CDR3 sequence (DNA): TGTGCCAGCAGTTTATCTGCAGGGCTGGGGAAGAGCTACACCTTC. Its translation: CASSLSAGLGKSYTF.